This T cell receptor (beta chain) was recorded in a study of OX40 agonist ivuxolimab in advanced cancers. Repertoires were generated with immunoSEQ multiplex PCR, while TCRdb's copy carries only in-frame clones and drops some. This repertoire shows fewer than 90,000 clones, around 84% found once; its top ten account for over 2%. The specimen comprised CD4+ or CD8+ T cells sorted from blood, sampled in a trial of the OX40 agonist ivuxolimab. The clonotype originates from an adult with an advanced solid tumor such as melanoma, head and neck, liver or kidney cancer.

DNA for the CDR3: TGTGCCACCAGAAGAGTACTGGGGGGGAAGGGAACAGATACGCAGTATTTT. Translation: CATRRVLGGKGTDTQYF. The chain joins TRBV28 to TRBJ2-3; TRBD2 matches at 7 bases. The germline V gene encodes CDR1 MDHEN and CDR2 SYDVKM. V lost 10 bases and J lost 3; bases outside the gene matches: 19. The CDR3 runs to 17 residues.